This entry lists 32 T cell receptor beta chains sequenced from one sample in a study of cytomegalovirus exposure and HLA in healthy donors. 13 Jbeta primers and 60 Vbeta primers were used for the PCR. Clones were sequenced by immunoSEQ multiplex PCR, and TCRdb holds only the in-frame ones, with some missing. The sample records about 130,000 clones, just under 80% being singletons. Specimen: PBMCs. The receptors derive from a man aged 30 to 45 in good health.

The J gene is TRBJ2-7, the V gene TRBV19; TRBD1 agrees at 7 bases. V lost 3 bases and J lost 2; bases outside the gene matches: 10. CDR3 size: 16 residues. Germline assignment: CDR1 LNHDA and CDR2 SQIVND (reference sequence). The CDR3 protein is CASSIPGQFLPYEQYF. The DNA for the CDR3 is TGTGCCAGTAGTATCCCGGGACAGTTCCTCCCCTACGAGCAGTACTTC.

The chain joins TRBV7-2 to TRBJ1-1; D call uncertain. This CDR3 is built from 12 residues. The V end was cut by 5 bases, the J end by 8 bases, with 12 bases between. Per germline, CDR1 SGHTA and CDR2 FQGNSA. CDR3 sequence: CASSRYTTEAFF. In DNA, the CDR3 is TGTGCCAGCAGCCGCTATACTACGGAAGCTTTCTTT.

The chain recombines TRBV13 with TRBJ2-5, with 8 bases aligning to TRBD1. V trimming: 5 bases; J trimming: 0 bases; junction bases outside the gene matches: 5. The CDR3 contains 15 residues. Per germline, CDR1 PRHDT and CDR2 FYEKMQ (reference sequence). The CDR3 loop reads CASSRQGLYQETQYF. In DNA form, the CDR3 reads TGTGCCAGCAGCCGACAGGGGCTGTACCAAGAGACCCAGTACTTC.

This sequence joins TRBV7-9 and TRBJ1-1, with TRBD1 matching 8 bases. The J segment lost 6 bases and the V segment lost 2 bases, leaving 2 bases of the junction unmatched. This CDR3 has 13 amino acids. From germline, CDR1 is SEHNR and CDR2 FQNEAQ (reference sequence). CDR3 sequence reads: CASSLTTGAEAFF. CDR3 DNA sequence: TGTGCCAGCAGCTTAACGACAGGGGCTGAAGCTTTCTTT.

This clone was counted only a few times. J is TRBJ2-7 and V is TRBV5-1; TRBD2 aligns across 8 bases. The J segment lost 4 bases and the V segment lost 3 bases, leaving 9 bases of the junction unmatched. CDR3 length: 15 residues. Germline CDR1 reads SGHRS; CDR2 reads YFSETQ. The CDR3 reads CASSSNPREGYEQYF. The CDR3 DNA follows: TGCGCCAGCAGCTCAAACCCCCGGGAGGGGTACGAGCAGTACTTC.

The rearrangement uses TRBV25-1 and TRBJ2-3; 9 bases are shared with TRBD2. J lost 6 bases, V lost 5 bases, and 15 bases had no gene match. Germline CDR1 and CDR2: MGHDK and SYGVNS. This CDR3 has 17 amino acids. The CDR3: CASSKSVIAGEDDTQYF. CDR3 coding DNA: TGTGCCAGCAGTAAGAGCGTCATAGCGGGAGAGGACGATACGCAGTATTTT.

To note about this clone: Compared with germline, one end of the junction differs, possibly owing to a read error. This rearrangement joins TRBV5-1 to TRBJ1-1; D is possibly TRBD1 (6 bases). From germline, CDR1 is SGHRS and CDR2 YFSETQ. The CDR3 is 14 residues long. CDR3 sequence: CASRLGAFGTEAFF. CDR3 DNA sequence: TGCGCCAGCAGATTGGGGGCCTTCGGCACTGAAGCTTTCTTT.

CDR3 bases: TGTGCCAGCAGCTCCCTGCCGGGGGGCGGCTACACCTTC. Its protein product is CASSSLPGGGYTF. The chain links TRBV7-2 to TRBJ1-2; D is perhaps TRBD1 (6 bases). With 4 bases removed from V and 8 bases from J, the gap between germline ends came to 14 bases. The CDR3 spans 13 residues. Germline V gene data show CDR1 as SGHTA and CDR2 as FQGNSA.

This chain connects TRBV9 to TRBJ1-1; D perhaps matches TRBD1 (5 bases). The CDR3 runs to 14 residues. Trimming shortened V by 0 bases and J by 2 bases, and 8 bases separated the two germline ends. The germline gives CDR1 SGDLS, CDR2 YYNGEE. The CDR3 DNA sequence: TGTGCCAGCAGCGTAGATCAGGGTAACACTGAAGCTTTCTTT. Translation gives CASSVDQGNTEAFF.

This clone occurred once. Here the CDR3 reads CASSNRDTHSYEQYF. The CDR3 bases are TGTGCCAGCAGCAACCGGGACACCCACTCCTACGAGCAGTACTTC. The J gene is TRBJ2-7, the V gene TRBV25-1; the D gene is possibly TRBD1 (6 bases). The CDR3 has 15 amino acids. Germline CDR1 is MGHDK and CDR2 is SYGVNS. V shed 6 bases and J shed 0 bases, with 15 bases lying between them.

This chain links TRBV15 with TRBJ1-3; the D is unclear. Germline CDR1 is LNHNV and CDR2 is YYDKDF (reference sequence). The length of the CDR3 is 14 residues. V dropped 3 bases and J dropped 0 bases, with 6 bases sitting between them. As DNA, the CDR3 is TGTGCCACCAGCAGGGGCGACTCTGGAAACACCATATATTTT. It is translated as CATSRGDSGNTIYF.

V usage is TRBV28 and J usage is TRBJ1-5; D may be TRBD1 (5 bases). Trimming took 5 bases from V and 7 from J, leaving 12 bases between them. This CDR3 has 13 amino acids. Germline V gene sequence: CDR1 MDHEN, CDR2 SYDVKM. The CDR3 DNA reads as TGTGCCAGCAGTACATCAGGGTCCCAGCCCCAGCATTTT. The encoded protein is CASSTSGSQPQHF. The complete variable domain, with remaining parts taken from reference TRBV28 and TRBJ1-5, reads DVKVTQSSRYLVKRTGEKVFLECVQDMDHENMFWYRQDPGLGLRLIYFSYDVKMKEKGDIPEGYSVSREKKERFSLILESASTNQTSMYLCASSTSGSQPQHFGDGTRLSIL.

The chain couples TRBV5-1 to TRBJ2-3; 7 nucleotides match TRBD1. V was pared by 1 base and J by 2 bases, with 4 bases of the junction left unmatched. Germline V gives CDR1 SGHRS, CDR2 YFSETQ. CDR3 size: 15 residues. The CDR3 nucleotides are TGCGCCAGCAGCTTGATGGGACAGTACACAGATACGCAGTATTTT. It translates to CASSLMGQYTDTQYF.

This chain links TRBV7-8 with TRBJ2-5; TRBD1 aligns across 7 bases. The closer fit of TRBJ2-7 to the DNA end suggests the J call may be wrong. The V gene's germline CDR1 is SGHVS and CDR2 FQNEAQ. The CDR3 extends over 20 amino acids. The CDR3 loop reads CASSLIRGPTNPIASYEQYF. The CDR3 coding sequence is TGTGCCAGCAGCTTAATTAGGGGGCCGACCAACCCAATCGCCTCCTACGAGCAGTACTTC.

The sample holds a few counts of this clone. This sequence joins TRBV6-5 and TRBJ1-1, with D perhaps matching TRBD1 (5 bases). The ends were cut back, 6 bases at V and 2 bases at J, with 13 bases in the middle. The CDR3 length is 14 residues. Germline V gene data show CDR1 as MNHEY and CDR2 as SVGAGI. CDR3 in DNA: TGTGCCAGCAGACCCCGACAGACCAACACTGAAGCTTTCTTT. It codes for CASRPRQTNTEAFF.

V and J are TRBV7-2 and TRBJ1-5; the D gene is possibly TRBD1 (6 bases). The CDR3 totals 15 residues. The germline CDR1 and CDR2 sequences are SGHTA and FQGNSA. The V end lost 1 base, the J end lost 2 bases, and 9 bases lay between the germline ends. This CDR3 is CASSLEGERNQPQHF. The DNA of the CDR3 is TGTGCCAGCAGCTTAGAGGGGGAGCGCAATCAGCCCCAGCATTTT. The complete variable domain, with remaining parts taken from reference TRBV7-2 and TRBJ1-5, reads GAGVSQSPSNKVTEKGKDVELRCDPISGHTALYWYRQSLGQGLEFLIYFQGNSAPDKSGLPSDRFSAERTGGSVSTLTIQRTQQEDSAVYLCASSLEGERNQPQHFGDGTRLSIL.

The rearrangement links TRBV28 to TRBJ2-3; TRBD1 matches at 7 bases. After removal of 5 bases from V and 4 bases from J, the junction contained 9 bases not matched to a gene. Germline V gene data show CDR1 as MDHEN and CDR2 as SYDVKM. CDR3 length: 15 amino acids. CDR3 DNA: TGTGCCAGCAGTCTCTGGGACAGCAAACCAGATACGCAGTATTTT. Translating gives CASSLWDSKPDTQYF.

This chain joins TRBV18 and TRBJ2-2; unclear D gene. This CDR3 has 13 residues. V lost 5 bases and J 6 bases, leaving 10 bases between the germline ends. CDR1 is KGHSH, CDR2 LQKENI, per germline. The CDR3 DNA reads TGTGCCAGCTCATTCGTCCGGGCCGGGGAGCTGTTTTTT. It codes for CASSFVRAGELFF.

The V and J genes are TRBV28 and TRBJ1-2, with 7 bases that match TRBD1. Germline V gene sequence: CDR1 MDHEN, CDR2 SYDVKM. The J segment lost 3 bases and the V segment lost 7 bases, leaving 11 bases of the junction unmatched. CDR3 length equals 15 residues. CDR3 amino acids: CASTVVGDRDYGYTF. The CDR3, as DNA: TGTGCCAGCACCGTGGTTGGGGACAGAGACTATGGCTACACCTTC.

The chain carries TRBV27 and TRBJ2-3, with D maybe TRBD2 (6 bases). The CDR3 extends over 10 amino acids. Germline V gene sequence: CDR1 MNHEY, CDR2 SMNVEV (reference sequence). This CDR3 reads CVAGRHTQYF. The CDR3 DNA is TGTGTGGCGGGGCGTCATACGCAGTATTTT.

This rearrangement joins TRBV28 to TRBJ1-1, with TRBD1 identical over 9 bases. CDR3 length equals 14 residues. Germline CDR1 reads MDHEN; CDR2 reads SYDVKM. J lost 2 bases, V lost 4 bases, and 2 bases had no gene match. In DNA form, the CDR3 reads TGTGCCAGCAGTTCGGGACAGGGAAACACTGAAGCTTTCTTT. Translating it yields CASSSGQGNTEAFF.

There are a few counts of this clone. This chain uses TRBV2 with TRBJ1-1; D ambiguous. From germline, CDR1 is SNHLY and CDR2 FYNNEI. This CDR3 is 14 amino acids long. Trimming took 4 bases from V and 4 from J, leaving 13 bases between them. The CDR3, as DNA: TGTGCCAGCAGTGTAGAGGTTGGTGGCACTGAAGCTTTCTTT. Translating it yields CASSVEVGGTEAFF.

The sample holds a few counts of this clone. This sequence joins TRBV19 and TRBJ1-1, with a tentative D call TRBD1 (6 bases). The CDR3 is 16 amino acids. V lost 5 bases and J lost 4, with 20 bases in between. From germline, CDR1 is LNHDA and CDR2 SQIVND (reference sequence). The DNA for the CDR3 is TGTGCCAGTAGTTTCGGGGGGCAGGGCAAGTTCACTGAAGCTTTCTTT. This codes for CASSFGGQGKFTEAFF.

This clone was found a few times. A junction boundary mismatches the germline segment, possibly from a read error. V and J are TRBV7-7 and TRBJ2-5; possible D gene TRBD2, 6 bases. The germline CDR1 and CDR2 sequences are SSHAT and FNYEAQ (reference sequence). This CDR3 region has 13 residues. The CDR3 is CASSRDFQETQYF. The CDR3 nucleotides are TGTGCTAGCAGCCGGGACTTCCAAGAGACCCAGTACTTC. The full variable domain, its missing parts supplied by reference TRBV7-7 and TRBJ2-5, is GAGVSQSPRYKVTKRGQDVTLRCDPISSHATLYWYQQALGQGPEFLTYFNYEAQPDKSGLPSDRFSAERPEGSISTLTIQRTEQRDSAMYRCASSRDFQETQYFGPGTRLLVL.

The chain has TRBV11-3 and TRBJ2-1; TRBD2 matches 9 bases. The CDR3 extends over 15 amino acids. Unmatched junction bases numbered 9, after V lost 6 bases and J lost 6 bases. CDR1 and CDR2 (germline): SGHNT, YENEEA. CDR3 protein: CASRLPGLALNEQFF. The CDR3 coding sequence is TGTGCCAGCAGGCTTCCGGGACTAGCTCTCAATGAGCAGTTCTTC.

This clone was observed a handful of times. The J gene is TRBJ1-1, the V gene TRBV25-1; no firm D call. The CDR3 spans 15 residues. Germline V lookup: CDR1 MGHDK, CDR2 SYGVNS. Trimming removed 7 bases from V and 4 bases from J, with 19 bases in between. CDR3: CASTILEVGSTEAFF. The CDR3 bases are TGTGCCAGCACCATCCTTGAGGTAGGATCCACTGAAGCTTTCTTT.

This CDR3 reads CASSSQGSFGYTF. The DNA for the CDR3 is TGTGCCAGCAGTTCACAGGGGTCCTTCGGCTACACCTTC. The chain recombines TRBV7-9 with TRBJ1-2; the match to TRBD1 covers 7 bases. This CDR3 region has 13 residues. V dropped 6 bases and J dropped 8; count of bases not matched to a gene: 9. Germline V lookup: CDR1 SEHNR, CDR2 FQNEAQ (reference sequence).

To note about this clone: The germline gene is not matched at one end of the junction; a read error may be the cause. The rearrangement links TRBV7-9 to TRBJ1-5, with TRBD1 as a possible D gene (6 bases). Germline CDR1 reads SEHNR; CDR2 reads FQNEAQ (reference sequence). This CDR3 has 15 amino acids. The CDR3 sequence: CSSSFQGSPDQPQHF. The CDR3 region has the DNA TGTTCCAGCAGCTTCCAGGGGTCGCCTGATCAGCCCCAGCATTTT.

A single count supports this clone. This sequence joins TRBV13 and TRBJ1-4; D is unresolved. V lost 6 bases and J lost 4, with 3 bases in between. Germline V gives CDR1 PRHDT, CDR2 FYEKMQ (reference sequence). The CDR3 totals 11 residues. The CDR3 coding sequence is TGTGCCAGCAGTCGTAATGAAAAACTGTTTTTT. It specifies CASSRNEKLFF.

The chain uses TRBV19 and TRBJ1-3; a possible D gene is TRBD1 (5 bases). The CDR3 has 17 amino acids. V lost 5 bases to trimming and J lost 1 base, with 18 bases between them. The germline V gene has CDR1 LNHDA and CDR2 SQIVND (reference sequence). The DNA for the CDR3 is TGTGCCAGTAGTCCCCGCTTCGAAGGGGTGTCTGGAAACACCATATATTTT. Its protein product is CASSPRFEGVSGNTIYF. The variable domain in full, with the rest retrieved from reference TRBV19 and TRBJ1-3, is DGGITQSPKYLFRKEGQNVTLSCEQNLNHDAMYWYRQDPGQGLRLIYYSQIVNDFQKGDIAEGYSVSREKKESFPLTVTSAQKNPTAFYLCASSPRFEGVSGNTIYFGEGSWLTVV.

The rearrangement joins TRBV30 to TRBJ2-1; 10 nucleotides agree with TRBD2. In germline, CDR1 is GTSNPN, CDR2 SVGIG (reference sequence). CDR3 length equals 14 residues. The ends lost 4 bases at V and 4 bases at J; junction bases unmatched: 4. The CDR3 loop is CAWISGRIYNEQFF. For the CDR3, the DNA is TGTGCCTGGATTAGCGGGAGGATATACAATGAGCAGTTCTTC. The entire variable domain, with the rest obtained from reference TRBV30 and TRBJ2-1, is as follows: SQTIHQWPATLVQPVGSPLSLECTVEGTSNPNLYWYRQAAGRGLQLLFYSVGIGQISSEVPQNLSASRPQDRQFILSSKKLLLSDSGFYLCAWISGRIYNEQFFGPGTRLTVL.

This chain links TRBV15 with TRBJ2-1; 7 bases map to TRBD2. The CDR3 totals 16 residues. Losses at the gene ends were 5 bases for V and 9 bases for J; bases not matched to a gene: 16. CDR1 LNHNV and CDR2 YYDKDF come from the germline V gene (reference sequence). The DNA of the CDR3 is TGTGCCACCAGCGTTTGGGCGGGAGTTCGAGGGAGTGAGCAGTTCTTC. Amino acid sequence: CATSVWAGVRGSEQFF.